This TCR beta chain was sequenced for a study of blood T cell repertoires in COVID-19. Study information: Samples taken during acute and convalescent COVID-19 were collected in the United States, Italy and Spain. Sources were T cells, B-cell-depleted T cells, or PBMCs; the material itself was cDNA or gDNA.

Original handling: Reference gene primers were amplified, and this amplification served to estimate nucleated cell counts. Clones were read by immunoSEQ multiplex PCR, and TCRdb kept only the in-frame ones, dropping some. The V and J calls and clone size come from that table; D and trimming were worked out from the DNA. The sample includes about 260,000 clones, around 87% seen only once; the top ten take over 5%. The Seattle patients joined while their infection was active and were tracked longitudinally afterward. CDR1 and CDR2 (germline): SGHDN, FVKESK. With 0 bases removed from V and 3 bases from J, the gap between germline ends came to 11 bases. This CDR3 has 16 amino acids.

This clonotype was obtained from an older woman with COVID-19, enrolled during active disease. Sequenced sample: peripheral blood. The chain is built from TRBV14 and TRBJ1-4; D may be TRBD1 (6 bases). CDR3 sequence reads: CASSQEGAGANEKLFF. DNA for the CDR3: TGTGCCAGCAGCCAAGAGGGGGCTGGGGCTAATGAAAAACTGTTTTTT.